The rows below give T cell receptor beta chains drawn from one sample of a study of regulatory T cells in long-lasting Graves disease. TCRdb used MiXCR to reprocess the multiplex PCR reads, holding one entry per CDR3 protein. The data hold 620,000 or so distinct CDR3 sequences, with less than 20% observed a single time. These data were also filed under a second study, of T cells in Graves' hyperthyroidism and ophthalmopathy.

Sequences were derived from peripheral blood mononuclear cells (PBMCs), sampled at new diagnosis, from a patient treated with antithyroid drugs. The receptors shown here come from a woman aged 30 to 39 with Graves disease. Each CDR3 is given without its conserved first and last residue. D genes are given only for firm matches.

d_call j_call v_call cdr3_aa
. TRBJ2-5 TRBV28 ASSPPGQQETQY
. TRBJ2-6 TRBV19 ASSIIFIGSGANVLT
. TRBJ2-7 TRBV6-5 ASSYWDAYEQY
. TRBJ1-5 TRBV12-3/TRBV12-4 ASSPDNNSNQPQH
. TRBJ2-1 TRBV20-1 SAPPGASYNEQF
. TRBJ1-6 TRBV7-9 ATQLGSLDSPLH
. TRBJ2-1 TRBV2 ASSDNLEF
. TRBJ2-3 TRBV6-2/TRBV6-3 ASSEYLQDRQPGTDTQY
TRBD2 TRBJ2-7 TRBV24-1 ATSDQQTSGSYEQY
. TRBJ1-5 TRBV24-1 ATSDRDNQPQH
TRBD1 TRBJ1-1 TRBV20-1 SASRGQAWGEAF
TRBD1 TRBJ1-2 TRBV2 ASSDLQGANGYT
. TRBJ1-2 TRBV12-5 ASGTLGGYT
. TRBJ1-2 TRBV19 ASSISYTGSYGYT
. TRBJ2-3 TRBV3-1 ASSQVDGATDTQY
. TRBJ2-3 TRBV5-1 ASSGRPGRADTQY
. TRBJ2-2 TRBV6-1 ASSEHRDGELF
TRBD1 TRBJ1-5 TRBV5-1 ASSLTGVVGQPQH
TRBD2 TRBJ2-3 TRBV12-3/TRBV12-4 ASSLTGGFADTQY
. TRBJ1-4 TRBV6-1 ASRGRADNEKLF
. TRBJ1-5 TRBV28 ASSLAGTAVGQPQH
. TRBJ2-5 TRBV18 ASSPPRGFKQETQY
TRBD1 TRBJ2-7 TRBV28 ASNPTRTGRDEQY
. TRBJ1-1 TRBV19 ASSIAIGVPEAF
TRBD2 TRBJ2-2 TRBV6-1 ASSFGLAGVGGELF
TRBD2 TRBJ2-1 TRBV24-1 ATSGREVYNEQF
. TRBJ2-1 TRBV24-1 ATSGWSSYNEQF
. TRBJ1-1 TRBV2 ASWGNTEAF
TRBD1 TRBJ2-7 TRBV14 ASSQVQGASEQY
TRBD2 TRBJ2-7 TRBV30 AWRGGSLSYEQY
. TRBJ2-2 TRBV6-4 ASGKTSDTGELF
TRBD2 TRBJ2-4 TRBV2 ASIGGLIPQNIQY
. TRBJ2-7 TRBV28 ASRQVGSTYEQY
. TRBJ2-3 TRBV20-1 SARVGGFGATDTQY
. TRBJ2-1 TRBV10-1 ASSESVYGEQF
TRBD2 TRBJ2-1 TRBV27 ASSLRREGLSEQF
. TRBJ2-1 TRBV25-1 ASRTRIDNEQF
. TRBJ1-2 TRBV11-2 ASSSRGGQHYGYT
. TRBJ1-2 TRBV28 ASSTMGRPNT
. TRBJ2-1 TRBV7-2 ASRGAGHGDYNEQF
. TRBJ1-1 TRBV10-3 AISESSLANTGAF
. TRBJ1-5 TRBV12-3/TRBV12-4 ASSQLGGEPQH
. TRBJ2-1 TRBV7-3 ASSFARDPSGDEQF